The TCR beta chain under discussion was sequenced for a study of blood T cell repertoires in COVID-19. Study overall: In each case, the material was cDNA or gDNA derived from T cells, B-cell-depleted T cells, or PBMCs.

The data were produced by immunoSEQ multiplex PCR, yet TCRdb's version contains in-frame clones alone and is incomplete. The profile covers 72,000 or so clones, with 88% appearing a single time and around 6.1% taken by the ten largest. The J segment lost 3 bases and the V segment lost 0 bases, leaving 5 bases of the junction unmatched. CDR1 is SGDLS, CDR2 YYNGEE, per germline. The CDR3 sequence is 15 residues long. The chain uses TRBV9 and TRBJ2-7; the match to TRBD1 covers 8 bases. What was sequenced was peripheral blood. The receptor's source is a man aged 50 or older with active COVID-19. CDR3 sequence: CASSVGTGGSYEQYF. The CDR3 region has the DNA TGTGCCAGCAGCGTAGGAACAGGGGGAAGCTACGAGCAGTACTTC.